These 25 T cell receptor beta chains share one sample of origin, sequenced in a study of PD-L1 blockade in urothelial cancer. Clones were sequenced by immunoSEQ multiplex PCR, and TCRdb holds only the in-frame ones, with some missing. This sample has 28,000 or so clones; about 88% occur once, and the top ten carry 31%. Sequences were derived from PBMCs, sampled around atezolizumab (anti-PD-L1) treatment. Receptors originate from a man aged 55 to 70 with urothelial cancer.

This clone was counted once. The chain uses TRBV18 and TRBJ2-3; weak D call: TRBD2 (6 bases). Between the trimmed V and J ends, which lost 3 bases and 4 bases, there was a span of 14 bases. Germline CDR1 reads KGHSH; CDR2 reads LQKENI. The CDR3 runs 15 residues. CDR3 nucleotide sequence: TGTGCCAGCTCACCCACGGGAGTGTTTGCAGATACGCAGTATTTT. It codes for CASSPTGVFADTQYF.

V is TRBV19 and J is TRBJ2-7; 15 bases map to TRBD2. The CDR3 totals 13 residues. Trimming cost V 6 bases and J 6 bases; bases outside gene matches: 0. Germline loops: CDR1 LNHDA, CDR2 SQIVND (reference sequence). CDR3: CASRGLAGGEQYF. As DNA, the CDR3 is TGTGCCAGTAGGGGACTAGCGGGAGGCGAGCAGTACTTC.

The chain recombines TRBV5-1 with TRBJ2-7; the match to TRBD1 covers 7 bases. V lost 4 bases to trimming and J lost 7 bases; unmatched junction nucleotides: 5. CDR1 is SGHRS, CDR2 YFSETQ, per germline. The CDR3 is 12 amino acids. The CDR3 DNA sequence: TGCGCCAGCAGCGTAGACAGGGTTGAGCAGTACTTC. It specifies CASSVDRVEQYF.

This chain connects TRBV5-6 to TRBJ1-2; D call uncertain. V was pared by 3 bases and J by 4 bases, with 16 bases between. CDR1 is SGHDT and CDR2 is YYEEEE in the germline V gene. The CDR3 loop spans 15 amino acids. The DNA for the CDR3 is TGTGCCAGCAGCTCGAATATGCAGGACTCCTATGGCTACACCTTC. Translated: CASSSNMQDSYGYTF.

The gene calls are TRBV12-5 and TRBJ2-2; TRBD1 matches 7 bases. Germline CDR1 is LGHNT and CDR2 is FRNRAP. CDR3 size: 17 residues. Trimming at V came to 1 base and at J to 1 base, leaving 6 bases not matched to a gene. The CDR3, as DNA: TGTGCTAGTGGTTTGGCTAGGACAGGATTGAACACCGGGGAGCTGTTTTTT. It is translated as CASGLARTGLNTGELFF.

The rearrangement links TRBV25-1 to TRBJ2-5, with TRBD1 identical over 7 bases. The V gene end was trimmed by 3 bases and the J gene end by 5 bases; junction bases not matched to a gene: 6. The V gene's germline CDR1 is MGHDK and CDR2 SYGVNS. This CDR3 comprises 14 residues. The CDR3 DNA reads TGTGCCAGCAGTGAGAGGGGGCAATGGGAGACCCAGTACTTC. Amino acids: CASSERGQWETQYF.

The chain employs TRBV5-6 and TRBJ2-7; 7 bases are shared with TRBD1. Germline V CDR1 and CDR2: SGHDT, YYEEEE. The CDR3 loop spans 15 amino acids. V lost 4 bases and J lost 0; bases outside the gene matches: 7. This CDR3 is CASSVRDRLSYEQYF. The CDR3 DNA reads as TGTGCCAGCAGCGTCCGGGACAGACTCTCCTACGAGCAGTACTTC.

The CDR3 DNA reads TGCGCCAGCAGCTTATACAGGGGGTTCCCCTACGAGCAGTACTTC. Translation gives CASSLYRGFPYEQYF. The chain links TRBV5-1 to TRBJ2-7, with 8 bases that match TRBD1. Trimming cost V 2 bases and J 2 bases; bases outside gene matches: 6. Germline CDR1 reads SGHRS; CDR2 reads YFSETQ. The CDR3 contains 15 residues.

The chain recombines TRBV15 with TRBJ1-5, with 7 bases identical to TRBD1. V dropped 0 bases and J dropped 6; count of bases not matched to a gene: 8. This CDR3 comprises 16 residues. Germline V lookup: CDR1 LNHNV, CDR2 YYDKDF (reference sequence). Here the CDR3 DNA reads TGTGCCACCAGCAGAGATCGACAGGGAGGAGGTCAGCCCCAGCATTTT. This gives the protein CATSRDRQGGGQPQHF.

V usage is TRBV18 and J usage is TRBJ1-1; D unclear. Germline assignment: CDR1 KGHSH and CDR2 LQKENI. There are 11 residues in the CDR3. V was cut by 8 bases and J by 4 bases, with 8 bases left in between. CDR3 bases: TGTGCCAGCGAAGCACTCACTGAAGCTTTCTTT. Protein sequence: CASEALTEAFF.

The rearrangement uses TRBV5-4 and TRBJ1-2; unclear D gene. V was cut by 4 bases and J by 4 bases, with 11 bases left in between. Germline V lookup: CDR1 SGHNT, CDR2 YYREEE (reference sequence). CDR3 size: 13 residues. CDR3 region: CASSHPTAYGYTF. CDR3 nucleotides: TGTGCCAGCAGCCATCCCACAGCCTATGGCTACACCTTC.

This clone ranks as medium-sized (0.01 to 0.1%). The chain uses TRBV19 and TRBJ2-1; 12 positions match TRBD2. This CDR3 comprises 14 residues. Germline CDR1 LNHDA, CDR2 SQIVND (reference sequence). V was pared by 7 bases and J by 6 bases, with 4 bases of the junction left unmatched. The CDR3 region has the DNA TGTGCCAGTACGCTAGCGGGGGGGCTCAATGAGCAGTTCTTC. It yields the protein CASTLAGGLNEQFF.

This chain uses TRBV19 with TRBJ2-2; 9 bases map to TRBD1. With V trimmed by 5 bases and J by 5 bases, 3 bases remained unmatched. The CDR3 has 14 residues. Germline V gene data show CDR1 as LNHDA and CDR2 as SQIVND (reference sequence). CDR3 sequence (DNA): TGTGCCAGTAGTGGGACAGGGCGAACCGGGGAGCTGTTTTTT. This gives the protein CASSGTGRTGELFF.

This clone was detected once. V gene TRBV5-6 combines with J gene TRBJ1-1; 7 nucleotides match TRBD1. This CDR3 is 14 amino acids long. Germline values: CDR1 SGHDT, CDR2 YYEEEE. The J segment lost 0 bases and the V segment lost 2 bases, leaving 1 base of the junction unmatched. The CDR3 loop is CASSFDRVNTEAFF. CDR3 in DNA: TGTGCCAGCAGCTTTGACAGGGTGAACACTGAAGCTTTCTTT.

The genes are TRBV18 and TRBJ2-1, with TRBD1 as a possible D gene (5 bases). This CDR3 spans 13 amino acids. Germline V gene lookup returns CDR1 KGHSH and CDR2 LQKENI. Trimming removed 6 bases at V and 10 bases at J, with 16 bases between. CDR3 residues: CASSISGALEQFF. The CDR3 bases are TGTGCCAGCTCCATTTCTGGGGCCCTGGAGCAGTTCTTC.

The J gene is TRBJ2-1, the V gene TRBV5-4; 11 positions match TRBD2. With 5 bases clipped from V and 1 base from J, the junction kept 5 bases outside the gene matches. This CDR3 is 16 amino acids long. Germline values: CDR1 SGHNT, CDR2 YYREEE (reference sequence). CDR3 coding DNA: TGTGCCAGCAGTCGAACTAGCGGGAGATCCTACAATGAGCAGTTCTTC. Translated: CASSRTSGRSYNEQFF.

The J gene is TRBJ2-3, the V gene TRBV10-3; a possible D gene is TRBD1 (5 bases). Germline values: CDR1 ENHRY, CDR2 SYGVKD. This CDR3 contains 13 residues. Trimming took 6 bases from V and 4 from J, leaving 11 bases between them. Here the CDR3 DNA reads TGTGCCATCAGCCCTCCAGGGTCAGATACGCAGTATTTT. Translating it yields CAISPPGSDTQYF.

The chain carries TRBV4-1 and TRBJ1-4; D gene ambiguous. This CDR3 is 17 amino acids long. CDR1 is MGHRA and CDR2 is YSYEKL in the germline V gene. The V gene lost 0 bases and the J gene lost 4 bases, with 15 bases spanning the gap. The CDR3: CASSQDRLVRGNEKLFF. The CDR3 DNA is TGCGCCAGCAGCCAAGATCGTTTGGTCCGAGGTAATGAAAAACTGTTTTTT.

The chain carries TRBV7-2 and TRBJ2-1; D ambiguous. V lost 4 bases and J 12 bases, leaving 10 bases between the germline ends. CDR1 SGHTA and CDR2 FQGNSA come from the germline V gene. This CDR3 is built from 11 residues. CDR3 bases: TGTGCCAGCAGCTCGTTAGTTCGGCAGTTCTTC. Protein: CASSSLVRQFF. The full variable domain, its missing parts supplied by reference TRBV7-2 and TRBJ2-1, is GAGVSQSPSNKVTEKGKDVELRCDPISGHTALYWYRQSLGQGLEFLIYFQGNSAPDKSGLPSDRFSAERTGGSVSTLTIQRTQQEDSAVYLCASSSLVRQFFGPGTRLTVL.

The chain employs TRBV14 and TRBJ1-1; D is uncertain. This CDR3 is built from 14 residues. Germline CDR1 reads SGHDN; CDR2 reads FVKESK. Trimming took 8 bases from V and 2 from J, leaving 15 bases between them. CDR3 residues: CASRPAGGNTEAFF. CDR3 DNA sequence: TGTGCCAGCCGACCAGCGGGAGGAAACACTGAAGCTTTCTTT. Using reference TRBV14 and TRBJ1-1 for the parts outside the CDR3, the full variable domain is EAGVTQFPSHSVIEKGQTVTLRCDPISGHDNLYWYRRVMGKEIKFLLHFVKESKQDESGMPNNRFLAERTGGTYSTLKVQPAELEDSGVYFCASRPAGGNTEAFFGQGTRLTVV.

The chain is built from TRBV7-3 and TRBJ2-3; 14 bases align to TRBD2. Germline CDR1 and CDR2: SGHTA and FQGTGA. Losses at the gene ends were 5 bases for V and 5 bases for J; bases not matched to a gene: 3. The CDR3 totals 15 residues. CDR3 sequence: CASSRLAGGQDTQYF. The CDR3 region has the DNA TGTGCCAGCAGCCGACTAGCGGGGGGGCAAGATACGCAGTATTTT.

This clone was seen just once. The chain joins TRBV5-4 to TRBJ2-5, with 8 bases identical to TRBD1. The CDR3 contains 14 residues. V lost 2 bases to trimming and J lost 5 bases; unmatched junction nucleotides: 5. Germline assignment: CDR1 SGHNT and CDR2 YYREEE (reference sequence). The CDR3: CASSFSDRAETQYF. The DNA for the CDR3 is TGTGCCAGCAGCTTTTCGGACAGGGCCGAGACCCAGTACTTC. Filled out from reference TRBV5-4 and TRBJ2-5, the complete variable domain reads ETGVTQSPTHLIKTRGQQVTLRCSSQSGHNTVSWYQQALGQGPQFIFQYYREEENGRGNFPPRFSGLQFPNYSSELNVNALELDDSALYLCASSFSDRAETQYFGPGTRLLVL.

This chain joins TRBV12-5 and TRBJ1-2, with no clear D. The germline V gene has CDR1 LGHNT and CDR2 FRNRAP. The V gene lost 0 bases and the J gene lost 5 bases, with 16 bases spanning the gap. CDR3 length equals 16 residues. In DNA form, the CDR3 reads TGTGCTAGTGGTTTGGTACCAGGATTACTTCTTTATGGCTACACCTTC. This sequence encodes CASGLVPGLLLYGYTF. Full variable domain (rest looked up from reference TRBV12-5 and TRBJ1-2): DARVTQTPRHKVTEMGQEVTMRCQPILGHNTVFWYRQTMMQGLELLAYFRNRAPLDDSGMPKDRFSAEMPDATLATLKIQPSEPRDSAVYFCASGLVPGLLLYGYTFGSGTRLTVV.

The rearrangement links TRBV27 to TRBJ1-1; a possible D gene is TRBD1 (5 bases). Trimming removed 4 bases from V and 8 bases from J, with 14 bases in between. CDR3 size: 13 residues. Germline lookup yields CDR1 MNHEY and CDR2 SMNVEV (reference sequence). For the CDR3, the DNA is TGTGCCAGCAGTTATGGGAGGGGTTACGAAGCTTTCTTT. Amino acids: CASSYGRGYEAFF.

V gene TRBV4-1 combines with J gene TRBJ2-7; TRBD1 matches 7 bases. The junction had 15 bases not matched to a gene; V was cut back by 4 bases and J by 0 bases. The germline CDR1 and CDR2 sequences are MGHRA and YSYEKL. This CDR3 has 18 residues. The CDR3 is CASSLRDSNLMSSYEQYF. The CDR3 region has the DNA TGCGCCAGCAGCCTCCGGGACAGTAATTTGATGAGCTCCTACGAGCAGTACTTC.